This record concerns one TCR beta chain sequence. Its specificity is unknown. This sample stems from a study of cytomegalovirus exposure and HLA in healthy donors. Points from the study as a whole: Evidence from a later analysis indicated that most CMV-associated TCR beta chains looked HLA-restricted. Versus the roughly 670-donor mean, an Asian-associated ancestry cluster reportedly showed fewer N-insertions in a later analysis.

All donors participated as healthy donors of bone marrow. This CDR3 is built from 14 residues. The J segment lost 4 bases and the V segment lost 5 bases, leaving 6 bases of the junction unmatched. Germline V gives CDR1 MNHEY, CDR2 SMNVEV (reference sequence). PCR amplification relied on 60 Vbeta primers (plus 13 Jbeta primers). The table came from immunoSEQ multiplex PCR; TCRdb's copy has only in-frame clones and leaves some out. The repertoire holds some 110,000 clones, 80% to 90% seen once, with about 1.1% in the top ten. Specimen: PBMCs. The receptor was derived from a woman aged 25 to 39 in good health and CMV-seronegative. The chain is built from TRBV27 and TRBJ2-7; 9 nucleotides agree with TRBD1. CDR3 sequence: CASSQGTGFYEQYF. CDR3 bases: TGTGCCAGCAGTCAAGGGACAGGGTTTTACGAGCAGTACTTC.